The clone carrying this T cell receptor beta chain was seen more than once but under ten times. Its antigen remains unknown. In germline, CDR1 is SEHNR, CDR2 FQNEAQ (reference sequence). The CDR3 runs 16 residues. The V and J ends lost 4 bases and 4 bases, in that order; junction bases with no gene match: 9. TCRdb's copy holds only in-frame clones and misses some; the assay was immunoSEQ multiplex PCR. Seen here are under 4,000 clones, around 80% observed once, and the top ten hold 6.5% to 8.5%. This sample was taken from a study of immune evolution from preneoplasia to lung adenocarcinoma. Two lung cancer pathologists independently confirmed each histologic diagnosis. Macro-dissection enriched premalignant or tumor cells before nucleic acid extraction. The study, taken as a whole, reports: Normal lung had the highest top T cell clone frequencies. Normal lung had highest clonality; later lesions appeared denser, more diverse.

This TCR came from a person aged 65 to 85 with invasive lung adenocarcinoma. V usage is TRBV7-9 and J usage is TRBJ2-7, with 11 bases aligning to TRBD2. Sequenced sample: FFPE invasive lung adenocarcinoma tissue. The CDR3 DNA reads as TGTGCCAGCAGCTCCGAGACTAGCGGGAATATGTACGAGCAGTACTTC. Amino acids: CASSSETSGNMYEQYF.